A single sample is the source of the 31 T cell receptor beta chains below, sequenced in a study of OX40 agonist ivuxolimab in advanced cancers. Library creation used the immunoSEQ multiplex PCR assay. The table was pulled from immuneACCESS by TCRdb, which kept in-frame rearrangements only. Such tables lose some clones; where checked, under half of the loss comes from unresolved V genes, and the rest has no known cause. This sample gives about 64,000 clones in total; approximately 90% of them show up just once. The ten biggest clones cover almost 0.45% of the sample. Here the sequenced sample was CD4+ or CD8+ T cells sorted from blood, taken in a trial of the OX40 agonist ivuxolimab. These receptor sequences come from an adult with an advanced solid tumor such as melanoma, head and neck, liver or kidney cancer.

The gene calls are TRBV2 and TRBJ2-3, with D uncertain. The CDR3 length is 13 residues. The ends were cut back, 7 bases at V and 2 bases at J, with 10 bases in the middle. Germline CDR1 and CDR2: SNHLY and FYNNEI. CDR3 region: CASIAVYTDTQYF. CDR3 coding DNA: TGTGCCAGCATCGCGGTCTACACAGATACGCAGTATTTT.

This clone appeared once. CDR3 nucleotide sequence: TGTGCCAGCAGTGCCCGGCAGGCCTTTCAAGAGACCCAGTACTTC. Translation gives CASSARQAFQETQYF. The genes are TRBV2 and TRBJ2-5; D is unclear. The V and J ends lost 4 bases and 2 bases respectively, with 14 bases between them. Germline CDR1 SNHLY, CDR2 FYNNEI. This CDR3 spans 15 amino acids.

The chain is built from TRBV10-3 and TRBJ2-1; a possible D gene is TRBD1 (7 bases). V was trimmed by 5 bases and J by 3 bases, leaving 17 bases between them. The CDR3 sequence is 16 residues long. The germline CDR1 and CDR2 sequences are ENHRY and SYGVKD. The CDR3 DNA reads TGTGCCATCAGTCCCCTCGGACAGGAGGGCTACAATGAGCAGTTCTTC. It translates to CAISPLGQEGYNEQFF.

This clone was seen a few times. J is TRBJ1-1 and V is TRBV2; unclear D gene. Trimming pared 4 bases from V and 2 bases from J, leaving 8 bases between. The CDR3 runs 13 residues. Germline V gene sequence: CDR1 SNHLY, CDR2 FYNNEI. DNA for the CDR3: TGTGCCAGCAGTGGGGAGGGCAACACTGAAGCTTTCTTT. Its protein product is CASSGEGNTEAFF.

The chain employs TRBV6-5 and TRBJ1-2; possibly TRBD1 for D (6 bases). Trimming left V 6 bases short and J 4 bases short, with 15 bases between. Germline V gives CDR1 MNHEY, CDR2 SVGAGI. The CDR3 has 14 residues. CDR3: CASSSVQGSYGYTF. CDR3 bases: TGTGCCAGCAGCTCGGTCCAGGGGAGCTATGGCTACACCTTC.

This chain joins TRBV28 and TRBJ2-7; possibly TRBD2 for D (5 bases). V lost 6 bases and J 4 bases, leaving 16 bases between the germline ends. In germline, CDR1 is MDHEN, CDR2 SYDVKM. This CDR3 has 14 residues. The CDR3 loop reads CASSPSLEGYEQYF. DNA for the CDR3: TGTGCCAGCAGCCCCAGCCTTGAGGGATACGAGCAGTACTTC.

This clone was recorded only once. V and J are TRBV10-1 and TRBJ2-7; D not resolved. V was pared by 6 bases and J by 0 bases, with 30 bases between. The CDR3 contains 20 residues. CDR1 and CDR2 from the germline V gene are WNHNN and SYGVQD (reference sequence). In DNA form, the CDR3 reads TGCGCCAGCAGGGGTCCGGAAAAACCTCAAAAGACACATATCTCCTACGAGCAGTACTTC. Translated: CASRGPEKPQKTHISYEQYF.

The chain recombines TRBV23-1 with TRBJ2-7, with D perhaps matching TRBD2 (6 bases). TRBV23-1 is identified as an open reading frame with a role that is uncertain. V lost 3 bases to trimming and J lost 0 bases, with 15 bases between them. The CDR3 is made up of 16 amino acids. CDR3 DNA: TGCGCCAGCAGTCATTACCGGGACTTGCACTCCTACGAGCAGTACTTC. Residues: CASSHYRDLHSYEQYF.

The CDR3 DNA sequence: TGTGCCAGCAGTGAAAGCGGGAGAATGACAGATACGCAGTATTTT. Its translation: CASSESGRMTDTQYF. The gene calls are TRBV6-1 and TRBJ2-3; TRBD2 matches at 8 bases. The CDR3 runs to 15 residues. The J segment lost 3 bases and the V segment lost 2 bases, leaving 4 bases of the junction unmatched. Germline CDR1 MNHNS, CDR2 SASEGT.

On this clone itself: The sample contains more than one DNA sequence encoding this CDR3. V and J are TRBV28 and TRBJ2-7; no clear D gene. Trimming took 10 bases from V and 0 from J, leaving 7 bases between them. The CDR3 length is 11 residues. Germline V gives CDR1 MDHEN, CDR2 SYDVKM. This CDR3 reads CATESSYEQYF. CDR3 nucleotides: TGTGCCACCGAGAGCTCCTACGAGCAGTACTTC.

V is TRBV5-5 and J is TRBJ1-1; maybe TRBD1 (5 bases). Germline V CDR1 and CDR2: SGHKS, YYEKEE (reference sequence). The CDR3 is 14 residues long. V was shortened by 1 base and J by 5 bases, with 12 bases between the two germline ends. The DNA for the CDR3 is TGTGCCAGCAGCTTGTATCAGGGAAGAACTGAAGCTTTCTTT. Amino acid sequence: CASSLYQGRTEAFF.

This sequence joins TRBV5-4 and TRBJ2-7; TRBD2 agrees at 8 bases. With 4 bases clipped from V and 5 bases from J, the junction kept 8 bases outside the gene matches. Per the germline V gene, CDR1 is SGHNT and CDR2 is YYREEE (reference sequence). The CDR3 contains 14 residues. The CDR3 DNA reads TGTGCCAGCAGCCCGAGACGGGAGGGCCACGAGCAGTACTTC. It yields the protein CASSPRREGHEQYF.

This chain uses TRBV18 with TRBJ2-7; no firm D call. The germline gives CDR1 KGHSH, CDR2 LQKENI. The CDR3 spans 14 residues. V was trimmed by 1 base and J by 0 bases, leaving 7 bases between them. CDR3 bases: TGTGCCAGCTCACCACAGGGTTACTCCTACGAGCAGTACTTC. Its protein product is CASSPQGYSYEQYF.

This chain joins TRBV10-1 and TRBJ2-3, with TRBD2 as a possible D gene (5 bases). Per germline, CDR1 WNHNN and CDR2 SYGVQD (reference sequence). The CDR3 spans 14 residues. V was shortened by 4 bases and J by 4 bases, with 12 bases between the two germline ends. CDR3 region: CASSVAGVADTQYF. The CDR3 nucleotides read TGCGCCAGCAGTGTGGCCGGGGTGGCAGATACGCAGTATTTT.

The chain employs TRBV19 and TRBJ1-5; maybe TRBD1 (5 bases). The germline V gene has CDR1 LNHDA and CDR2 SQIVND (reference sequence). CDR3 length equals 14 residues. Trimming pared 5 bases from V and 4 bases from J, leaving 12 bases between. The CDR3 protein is CASSFLTENQPQHF. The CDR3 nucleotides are TGTGCCAGTAGTTTTTTGACAGAAAATCAGCCCCAGCATTTT.

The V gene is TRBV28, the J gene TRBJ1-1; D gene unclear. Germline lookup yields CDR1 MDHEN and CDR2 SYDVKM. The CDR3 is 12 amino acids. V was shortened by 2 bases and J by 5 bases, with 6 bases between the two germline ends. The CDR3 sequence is CASSLRVTEAFF. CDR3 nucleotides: TGTGCCAGCAGTTTACGGGTGACTGAAGCTTTCTTT.

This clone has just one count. The CDR3 sequence is CATRQPTNEKLFF. For the CDR3, the DNA is TGTGCCACCCGACAGCCAACTAATGAAAAACTGTTTTTT. The V call is TRBV19, the J call TRBJ1-4, with TRBD1 as a possible D gene (5 bases). Germline-derived CDR1 and CDR2 are LNHDA and SQIVND (reference sequence). The CDR3 contains 13 residues. V lost 10 bases and J lost 0, with 9 bases in between.

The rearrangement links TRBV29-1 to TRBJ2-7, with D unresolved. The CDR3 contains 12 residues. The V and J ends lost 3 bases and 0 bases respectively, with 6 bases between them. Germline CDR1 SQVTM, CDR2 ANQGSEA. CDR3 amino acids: CSVDTPSYEQYF. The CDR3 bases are TGCAGCGTTGACACGCCCTCCTACGAGCAGTACTTC.

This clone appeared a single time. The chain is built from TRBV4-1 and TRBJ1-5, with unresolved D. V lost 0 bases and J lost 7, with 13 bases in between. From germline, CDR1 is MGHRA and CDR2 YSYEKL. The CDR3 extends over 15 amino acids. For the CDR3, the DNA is TGCGCCAGCAGCCAAGAACCTCCTCTAGTGCAGCCCCAGCATTTT. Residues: CASSQEPPLVQPQHF.

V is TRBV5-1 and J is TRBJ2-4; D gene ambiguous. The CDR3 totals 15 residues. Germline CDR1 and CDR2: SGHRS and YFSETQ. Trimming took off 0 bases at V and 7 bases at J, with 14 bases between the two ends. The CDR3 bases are TGCGCCAGCAGCTTGGGCAGGCCGCCGACGAACATTCAGTACTTC. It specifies CASSLGRPPTNIQYF.

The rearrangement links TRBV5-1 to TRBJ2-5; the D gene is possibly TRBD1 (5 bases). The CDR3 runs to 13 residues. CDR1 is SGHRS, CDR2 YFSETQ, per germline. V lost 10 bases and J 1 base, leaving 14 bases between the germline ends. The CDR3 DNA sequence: TGCGCCTCAAGGGGCAAGACCCAAGAGACCCAGTACTTC. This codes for CASRGKTQETQYF.

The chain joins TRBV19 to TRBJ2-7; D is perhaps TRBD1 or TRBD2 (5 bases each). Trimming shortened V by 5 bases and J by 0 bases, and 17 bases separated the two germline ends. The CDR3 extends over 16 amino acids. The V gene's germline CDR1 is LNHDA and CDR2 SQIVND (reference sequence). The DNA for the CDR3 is TGTGCCAGTAGTTTACAATCCGGGACGGCCTCCTACGAGCAGTACTTC. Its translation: CASSLQSGTASYEQYF. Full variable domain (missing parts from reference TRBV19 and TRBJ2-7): DGGITQSPKYLFRKEGQNVTLSCEQNLNHDAMYWYRQDPGQGLRLIYYSQIVNDFQKGDIAEGYSVSREKKESFPLTVTSAQKNPTAFYLCASSLQSGTASYEQYFGPGTRLTVT.

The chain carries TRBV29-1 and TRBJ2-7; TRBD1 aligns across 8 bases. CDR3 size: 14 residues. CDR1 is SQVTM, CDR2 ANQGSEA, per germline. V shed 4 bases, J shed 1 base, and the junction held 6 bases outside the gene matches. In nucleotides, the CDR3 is TGCAGCGTTGTGGTGGGGACAGGTTCCTACGAGCAGTACTTC. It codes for CSVVVGTGSYEQYF.

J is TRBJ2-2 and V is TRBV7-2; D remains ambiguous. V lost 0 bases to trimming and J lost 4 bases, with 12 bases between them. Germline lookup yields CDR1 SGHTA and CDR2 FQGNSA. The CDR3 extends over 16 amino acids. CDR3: CASSLASSIGTGELFF. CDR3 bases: TGTGCCAGCAGCTTAGCGAGTTCTATTGGCACCGGGGAGCTGTTTTTT.

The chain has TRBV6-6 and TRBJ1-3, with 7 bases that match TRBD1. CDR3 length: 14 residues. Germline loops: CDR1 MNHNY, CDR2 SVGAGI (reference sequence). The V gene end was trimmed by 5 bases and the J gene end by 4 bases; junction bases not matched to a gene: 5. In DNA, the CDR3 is TGTGCCAGCAGTCCTGCGGGACAGGGAAACACCATATATTTT. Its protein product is CASSPAGQGNTIYF.

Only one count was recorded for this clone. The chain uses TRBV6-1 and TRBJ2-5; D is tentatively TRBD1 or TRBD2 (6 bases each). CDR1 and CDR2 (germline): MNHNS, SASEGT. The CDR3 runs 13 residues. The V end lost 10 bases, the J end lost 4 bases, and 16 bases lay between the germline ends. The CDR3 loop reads CATEQQGGETQYF. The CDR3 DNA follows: TGTGCCACAGAACAACAGGGAGGAGAGACCCAGTACTTC.

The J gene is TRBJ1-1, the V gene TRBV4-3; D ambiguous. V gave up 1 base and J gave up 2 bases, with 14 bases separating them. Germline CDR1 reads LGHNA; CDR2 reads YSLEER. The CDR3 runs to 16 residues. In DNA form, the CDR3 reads TGCGCCAGCAGCCAAGTCGGAGGCGCGGGTAACACTGAAGCTTTCTTT. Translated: CASSQVGGAGNTEAFF.

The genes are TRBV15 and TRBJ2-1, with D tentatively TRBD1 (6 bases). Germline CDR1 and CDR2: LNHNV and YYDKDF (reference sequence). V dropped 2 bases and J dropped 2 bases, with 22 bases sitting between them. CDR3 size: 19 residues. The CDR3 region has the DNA TGTGCCACCAGCAGACGAAACTCGATCATGACAGGCCCCTACAATGAGCAGTTCTTC. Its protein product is CATSRRNSIMTGPYNEQFF.

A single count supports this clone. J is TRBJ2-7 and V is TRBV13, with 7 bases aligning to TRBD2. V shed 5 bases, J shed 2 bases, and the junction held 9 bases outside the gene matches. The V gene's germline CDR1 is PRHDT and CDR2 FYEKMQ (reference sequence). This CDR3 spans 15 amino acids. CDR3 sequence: CASSVGGSPPYEQYF. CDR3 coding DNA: TGTGCCAGCAGCGTGGGAGGGAGTCCGCCCTACGAGCAGTACTTC.

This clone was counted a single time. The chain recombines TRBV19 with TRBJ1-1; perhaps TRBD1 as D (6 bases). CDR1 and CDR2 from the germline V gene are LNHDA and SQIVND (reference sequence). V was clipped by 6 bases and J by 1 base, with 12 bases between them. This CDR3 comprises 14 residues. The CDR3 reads CASRTNRENTEAFF. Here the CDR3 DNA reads TGTGCCAGTAGAACGAACAGGGAGAACACTGAAGCTTTCTTT.

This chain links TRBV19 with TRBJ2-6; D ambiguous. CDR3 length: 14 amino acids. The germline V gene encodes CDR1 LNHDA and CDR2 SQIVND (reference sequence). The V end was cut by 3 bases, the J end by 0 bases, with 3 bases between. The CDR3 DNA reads TGTGCCAGTAGTATCAACTCTGGGGCCAACGTCCTGACTTTC. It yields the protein CASSINSGANVLTF.